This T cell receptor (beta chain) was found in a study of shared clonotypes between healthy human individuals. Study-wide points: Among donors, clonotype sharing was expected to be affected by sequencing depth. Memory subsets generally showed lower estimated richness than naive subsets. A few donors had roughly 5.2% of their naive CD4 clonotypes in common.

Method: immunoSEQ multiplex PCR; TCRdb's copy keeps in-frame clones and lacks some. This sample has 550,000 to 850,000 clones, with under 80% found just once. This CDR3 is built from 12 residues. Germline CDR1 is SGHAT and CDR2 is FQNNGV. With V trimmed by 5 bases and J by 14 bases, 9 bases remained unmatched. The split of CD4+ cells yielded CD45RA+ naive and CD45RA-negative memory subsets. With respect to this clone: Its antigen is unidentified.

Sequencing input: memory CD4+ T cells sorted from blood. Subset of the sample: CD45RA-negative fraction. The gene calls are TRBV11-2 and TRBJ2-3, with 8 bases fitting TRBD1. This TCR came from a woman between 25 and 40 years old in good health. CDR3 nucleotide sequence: TGTGCCAGCAGCCCGGCAGGGGGCCGAGGGTATTTT. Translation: CASSPAGGRGYF.